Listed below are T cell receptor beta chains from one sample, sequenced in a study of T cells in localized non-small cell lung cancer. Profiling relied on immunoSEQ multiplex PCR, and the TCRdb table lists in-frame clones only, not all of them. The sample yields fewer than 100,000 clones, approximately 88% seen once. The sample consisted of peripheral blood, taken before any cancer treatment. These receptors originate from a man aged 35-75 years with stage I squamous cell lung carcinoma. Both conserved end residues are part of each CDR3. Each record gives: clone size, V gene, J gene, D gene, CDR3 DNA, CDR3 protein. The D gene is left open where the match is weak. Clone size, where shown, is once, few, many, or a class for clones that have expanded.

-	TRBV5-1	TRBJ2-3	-	TGCGTCAGCAGCCTTAAAGGAGACACAGATACGCAGTATTTT	CVSSLKGDTDTQYF
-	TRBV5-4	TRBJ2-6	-	TGTGCCAGCAGCCTACAGACCAACGTCCTGACTTTC	CASSLQTNVLTF
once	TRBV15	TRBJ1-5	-	TGTGCCACCAGACAGGGCACAAATCAGCCCCAGCATTTT	CATRQGTNQPQHF
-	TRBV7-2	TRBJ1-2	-	TGTGCCAGCAGCCAGGGAAGTGGCTACACCTTC	CASSQGSGYTF
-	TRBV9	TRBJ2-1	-	TGTGCCAGCAGCCCGGCCCCGGCAGAAGGAGAGTTCTTC	CASSPAPAEGEFF
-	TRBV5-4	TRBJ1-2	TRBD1	TGTGCCAGCAGCCCCCAGGGGGCTCGCGGCTACACCTTC	CASSPQGARGYTF
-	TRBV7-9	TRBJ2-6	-	TGTGCCAGCAGCCGGGTTCTGTCTGGGGCCAACGTCCTGACTTTC	CASSRVLSGANVLTF
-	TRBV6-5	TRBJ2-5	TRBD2	TGTGCCAGCACGGGACTAAAAGAGACCCAGTACTTC	CASTGLKETQYF
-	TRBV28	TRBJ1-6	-	TGTGCCAGCAGTTTATTAGATCCGTATTCACCCCTCCACTTT	CASSLLDPYSPLHF
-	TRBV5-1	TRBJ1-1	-	TGCGCCAGCAGCTTGGGGGGGCTTGCTTTCTTT	CASSLGGLAFF